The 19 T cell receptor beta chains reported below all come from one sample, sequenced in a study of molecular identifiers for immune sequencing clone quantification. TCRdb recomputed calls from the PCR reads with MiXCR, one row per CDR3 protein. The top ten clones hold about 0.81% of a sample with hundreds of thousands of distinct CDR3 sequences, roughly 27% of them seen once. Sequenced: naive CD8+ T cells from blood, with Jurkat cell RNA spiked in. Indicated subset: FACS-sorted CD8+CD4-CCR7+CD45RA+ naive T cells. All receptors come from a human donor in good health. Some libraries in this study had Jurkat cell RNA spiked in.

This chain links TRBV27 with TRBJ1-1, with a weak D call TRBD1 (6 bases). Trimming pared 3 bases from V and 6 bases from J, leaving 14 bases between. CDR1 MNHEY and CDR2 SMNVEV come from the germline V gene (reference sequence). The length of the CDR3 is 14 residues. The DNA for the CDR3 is TGTGCCAGCAGTTTCTCGTTCAGGGGTCCTGAAGCTTTCTTT. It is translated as CASSFSFRGPEAFF.

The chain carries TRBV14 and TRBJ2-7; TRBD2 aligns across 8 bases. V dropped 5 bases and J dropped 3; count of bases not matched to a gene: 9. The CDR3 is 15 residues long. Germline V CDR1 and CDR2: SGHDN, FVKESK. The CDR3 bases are TGTGCCAGCAGCTATATGTCGGGGGGGAACTACGAGCAGTACTTC. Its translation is CASSYMSGGNYEQYF.

The CDR3: CASIGDLGSYNEQFF. The CDR3 coding sequence is TGCGCCAGCATTGGGGACTTAGGCTCCTACAATGAGCAGTTCTTC. V usage is TRBV10-2 and J usage is TRBJ2-1; a possible D gene is TRBD2 (6 bases). This CDR3 comprises 15 residues. The V and J ends lost 7 bases and 0 bases respectively, with 13 bases between them. Germline V lookup: CDR1 WSHSY, CDR2 SAAADI.

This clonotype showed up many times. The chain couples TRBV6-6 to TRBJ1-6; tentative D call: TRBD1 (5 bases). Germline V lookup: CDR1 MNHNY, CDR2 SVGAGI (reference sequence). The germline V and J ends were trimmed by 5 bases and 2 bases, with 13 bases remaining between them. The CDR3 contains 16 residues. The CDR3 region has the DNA TGTGCCAGCAGTCCGGGGCCCAGAACCTATAATTCACCCCTCCACTTT. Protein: CASSPGPRTYNSPLHF.

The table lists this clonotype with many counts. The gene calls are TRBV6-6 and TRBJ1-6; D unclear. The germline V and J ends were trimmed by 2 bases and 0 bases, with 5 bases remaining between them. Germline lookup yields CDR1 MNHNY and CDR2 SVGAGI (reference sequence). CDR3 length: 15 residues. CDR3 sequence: CASSYDNSYNSPLHF. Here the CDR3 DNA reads TGTGCCAGCAGTTACGACAACTCCTATAATTCACCCCTCCACTTT.

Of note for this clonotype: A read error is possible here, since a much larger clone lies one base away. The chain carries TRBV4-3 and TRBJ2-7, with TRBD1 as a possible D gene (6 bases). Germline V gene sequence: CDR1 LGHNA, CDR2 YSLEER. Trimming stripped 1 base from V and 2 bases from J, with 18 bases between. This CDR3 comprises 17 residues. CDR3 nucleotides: TGCGCCAGCAGCCAAGGCACCCAGGGACACTCCGCCTACGAGCAGTACTTC. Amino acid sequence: CASSQGTQGHSAYEQYF.

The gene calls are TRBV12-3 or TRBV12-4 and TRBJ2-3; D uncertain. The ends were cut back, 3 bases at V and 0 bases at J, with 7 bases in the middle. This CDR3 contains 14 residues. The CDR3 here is CASSFHKSTDTQYF. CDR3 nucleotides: TGTGCCAGCAGTTTCCACAAGAGCACAGATACGCAGTATTTT.

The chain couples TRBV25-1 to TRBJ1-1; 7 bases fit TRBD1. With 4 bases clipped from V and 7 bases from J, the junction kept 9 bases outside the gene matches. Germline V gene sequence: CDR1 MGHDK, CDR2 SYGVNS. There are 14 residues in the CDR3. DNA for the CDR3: TGTGCCAGCAGTGCCTGGGGACAGATGGTTGAAGCTTTCTTT. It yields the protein CASSAWGQMVEAFF.

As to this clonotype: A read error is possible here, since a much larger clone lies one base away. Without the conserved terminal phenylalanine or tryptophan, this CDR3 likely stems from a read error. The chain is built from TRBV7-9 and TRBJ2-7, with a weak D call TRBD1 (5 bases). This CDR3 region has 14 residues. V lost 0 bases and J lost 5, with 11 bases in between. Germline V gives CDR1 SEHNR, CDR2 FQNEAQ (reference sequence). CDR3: CASSLAPGSHEQYL. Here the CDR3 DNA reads TGTGCCAGCAGCTTAGCGCCAGGGTCGCACGAGCAGTACCTC.

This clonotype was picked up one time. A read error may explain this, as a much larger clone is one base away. CDR3 nucleotides: TGTGCCGGCAGTTACTCGGACAGGGGGGGCGAGCAGTACTTC. Translation gives CAGSYSDRGGEQYF. The rearrangement joins TRBV6-5 to TRBJ2-7, with 10 bases identical to TRBD1. The V gene's germline CDR1 is MNHEY and CDR2 SVGAGI. CDR3 length equals 14 residues.

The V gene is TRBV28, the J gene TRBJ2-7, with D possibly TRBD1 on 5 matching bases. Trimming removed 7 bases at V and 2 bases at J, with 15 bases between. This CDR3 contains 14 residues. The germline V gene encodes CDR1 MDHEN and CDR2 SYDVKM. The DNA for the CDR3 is TGTGCCAGCACGTCGGAACAGGTTGCCTACGAGCAGTACTTC. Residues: CASTSEQVAYEQYF.

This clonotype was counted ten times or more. CDR3 loop: CASSYSGRPGELFF. In nucleotides, the CDR3 is TGTGCCAGCAGCTATAGCGGGAGGCCCGGGGAGCTGTTTTTT. The genes are TRBV7-9 and TRBJ2-2; 10 positions match TRBD2. Looked up from germline, CDR1 is SEHNR and CDR2 is FQNEAQ (reference sequence). This CDR3 has 14 residues. V was pared by 4 bases and J by 6 bases, with 2 bases of the junction left unmatched.

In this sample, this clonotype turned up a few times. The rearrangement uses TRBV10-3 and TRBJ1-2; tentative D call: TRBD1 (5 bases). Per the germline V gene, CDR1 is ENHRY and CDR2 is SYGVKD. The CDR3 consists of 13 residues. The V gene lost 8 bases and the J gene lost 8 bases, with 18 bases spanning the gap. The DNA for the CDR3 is TGTGCCATCCTCGTCGGGTCTTCAGGGGGCTACACCTTC. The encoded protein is CAILVGSSGGYTF.

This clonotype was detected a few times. DNA for the CDR3: TGTGCCAGCAGTTCCGGGACAGTCAACGGTCAGCCCCAGCATTTT. It specifies CASSSGTVNGQPQHF. The rearrangement joins TRBV6-2 or TRBV6-3 to TRBJ1-5; 7 nucleotides align to TRBD1. CDR3 length equals 15 residues. V lost 4 bases and J lost 6; bases outside the gene matches: 9. The germline gives CDR1 MNHEY, CDR2 SVGEGT.

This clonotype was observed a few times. The CDR3 region is CSAEEYIFSDYGYTF. In DNA, the CDR3 is TGCAGTGCTGAGGAGTACATATTCTCGGATTATGGCTACACCTTC. The genes are TRBV20-1 and TRBJ1-2; D remains unclear. V dropped 5 bases and J dropped 5 bases, with 21 bases sitting between them. CDR3 length: 15 residues. CDR1 DFQATT and CDR2 SNEGSKA come from the germline V gene (reference sequence).

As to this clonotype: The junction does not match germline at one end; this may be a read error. The CDR3 nucleotides are TGTGCCAGCAGCTTCAGGCCGGGTACAAACTATGGCTACACCTTC. This gives the protein CASSFRPGTNYGYTF. The chain couples TRBV5-3 to TRBJ1-2; the D is unclear. TRBV5-3 counts as an open reading frame of uncertain function. The CDR3 is made up of 15 amino acids.

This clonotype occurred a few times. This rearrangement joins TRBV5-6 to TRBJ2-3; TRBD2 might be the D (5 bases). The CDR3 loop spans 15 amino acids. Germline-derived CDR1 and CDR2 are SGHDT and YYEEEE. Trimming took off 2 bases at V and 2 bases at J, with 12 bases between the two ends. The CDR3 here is CASSFAQTNTDTQYF. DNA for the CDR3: TGTGCCAGCAGCTTTGCACAGACTAACACAGATACGCAGTATTTT. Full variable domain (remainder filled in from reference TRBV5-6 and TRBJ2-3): DAGVTQSPTHLIKTRGQQVTLRCSPKSGHDTVSWYQQALGQGPQFIFQYYEEEERQRGNFPDRFSGHQFPNYSSELNVNALLLGDSALYLCASSFAQTNTDTQYFGPGTRLTVL.

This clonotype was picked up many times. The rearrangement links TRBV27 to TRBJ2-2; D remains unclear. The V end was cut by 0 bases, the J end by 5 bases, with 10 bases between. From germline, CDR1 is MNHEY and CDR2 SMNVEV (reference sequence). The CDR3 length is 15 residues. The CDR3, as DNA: TGTGCCAGCAGTTTATCGTTTCAGCTTACCGGGGAGCTGTTTTTT. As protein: CASSLSFQLTGELFF.

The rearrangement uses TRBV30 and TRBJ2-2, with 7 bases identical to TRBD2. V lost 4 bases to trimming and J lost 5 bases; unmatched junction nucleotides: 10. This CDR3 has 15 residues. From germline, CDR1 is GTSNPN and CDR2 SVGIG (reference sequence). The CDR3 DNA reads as TGTGCCTGGATATATGCGGGAGCCATAACCGGGGAGCTGTTTTTT. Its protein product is CAWIYAGAITGELFF.